This is a list of T cell receptor beta chains from one sample in a study of T cell responses to AZD1222 COVID-19 vaccine. Profiled with immunoSEQ multiplex PCR; TCRdb holds only in-frame clones, not every one. The sample carries some 150,000 clones, less than 90% recorded once. The sample in question was peripheral blood, obtained on day 0 of MenACWY control vaccination. The receptors stem from an adult in good health. CDR3s include the opening cysteine and the closing phenylalanine or tryptophan. A D gene is named only where the DNA matches it firmly. For some rows the clone size is stated as once, few or many, or as a class when expanded; others skip it.

cdr3_aa	cdr3_nt	v_call	d_call	clone_size	j_call
CASSLSVQANIANEKLFF	TGCGCCAGCAGCTTGTCAGTGCAGGCAAATATAGCTAATGAAAAACTGTTTTTT	TRBV5-1	.	.	TRBJ1-4
CASRLAGDHYEQYF	TGTGCCAGTAGACTAGCGGGAGACCACTACGAGCAGTACTTC	TRBV19	TRBD2	once	TRBJ2-7
CASSLFFTDTQYF	TGCGCCAGCAGCTTGTTTTTCACAGATACGCAGTATTTT	TRBV5-1	.	.	TRBJ2-3
CASSFLTGGVVGQYF	TGTGCCAGCAGTTTTCTGACAGGGGGGGTAGTTGGGCAGTATTTT	TRBV6-5	TRBD1	.	TRBJ2-3
CASSLAQTGNYGYTF	TGTGCCAGCAGCCTTGCCCAGACAGGGAACTATGGCTACACCTTC	TRBV9	TRBD1	.	TRBJ1-2
CASSFGIAPPTNEKLFF	TGTGCCAGCAGCTTTGGTATCGCGCCACCCACTAATGAAAAACTGTTTTTT	TRBV5-6	.	.	TRBJ1-4
CASSPPGGAVGDTQYF	TGTGCCAGCTCACCACCGGGGGGGGCCGTGGGAGATACGCAGTATTTT	TRBV18	.	.	TRBJ2-3
CASSPSVDTEAFF	TGCGCCAGCAGTCCTTCGGTCGACACTGAAGCTTTCTTT	TRBV5-1	.	.	TRBJ1-1
CASSVEGGAWGEAFF	TGTGCCAGCAGCGTAGAAGGGGGCGCATGGGGTGAAGCTTTCTTT	TRBV9	TRBD1	few	TRBJ1-1
CASSLVTSGGAAEQFF	TGTGCCAGCAGCTTAGTCACTAGCGGGGGGGCCGCTGAGCAGTTCTTC	TRBV11-1	TRBD2	once	TRBJ2-1
CASSPASGTGQGEQYF	TGTGCCAGCAGCCCGGCGTCCGGGACAGGTCAGGGCGAGCAGTACTTC	TRBV5-4	TRBD1	.	TRBJ2-7
CVRSLEAGGVNEQFF	TGTGTCAGAAGCTTAGAGGCGGGGGGGGTCAATGAGCAGTTCTTC	TRBV7-5	.	.	TRBJ2-1
CASGWTGSNEKLFF	TGTGCCAGCGGATGGACAGGGTCTAATGAAAAACTGTTTTTT	TRBV27	TRBD1	once	TRBJ1-4
CASSFLGWNTGELFF	TGTGCCAGCAGCTTTCTGGGGTGGAACACCGGGGAGCTGTTTTTT	TRBV11-2	.	.	TRBJ2-2
CASSVARGSEKLFF	TGTGCCAGCAGTGTAGCCAGGGGATCGGAAAAACTGTTTTTT	TRBV2	.	.	TRBJ1-4
CASSVAGGYQETQYF	TGTGCCAGCAGCGTAGCGGGGGGGTACCAAGAGACCCAGTACTTC	TRBV9	TRBD2	once	TRBJ2-5
CASTERGWETQYF	TGTGCCAGCACCGAAAGAGGGTGGGAGACCCAGTACTTC	TRBV5-5	.	.	TRBJ2-5
CSVDGQYTDTQYF	TGCAGCGTGGATGGGCAGTACACAGATACGCAGTATTTT	TRBV29-1	.	.	TRBJ2-3
CASSQDSQGSYGYTF	TGTGCCAGCAGCCAAGATAGCCAGGGGAGCTATGGCTACACCTTC	TRBV3-1/TRBV3-2	.	.	TRBJ1-2
CASSQVVTETQYF	TGTGCCAGCAGCCAAGTAGTAACGGAGACCCAGTACTTC	TRBV3-1/TRBV3-2	.	.	TRBJ2-5
CASSYSSGTEAFF	TGCGCCAGCAGCTACAGCTCGGGCACTGAAGCTTTCTTT	TRBV4-3	.	.	TRBJ1-1
CASSLVAGPHRGETQYF	TGTGCCAGCAGCTTGGTAGCGGGGCCCCACCGGGGAGAGACCCAGTACTTC	TRBV5-4	TRBD2	.	TRBJ2-5
CASSRGVTETQYF	TGTGCCAGCAGTCGGGGGGTGACAGAGACCCAGTACTTC	TRBV7-2	TRBD2	.	TRBJ2-5
CASSGQGMGTQYF	TGTGCCAGTAGTGGACAGGGGATGGGGACCCAGTACTTC	TRBV19	TRBD1	.	TRBJ2-5
CASSPVAMENSPLHF	TGTGCCAGCAGTCCGGTGGCTATGGAGAATTCACCCCTCCACTTT	TRBV2	.	.	TRBJ1-6
CASSDRQGAASGNTIYF	TGTGCCAGCAGCGACCGACAGGGAGCCGCGTCTGGAAACACCATATATTTT	TRBV7-8	TRBD1	.	TRBJ1-3